This entry lists 10 T cell receptor beta chains sequenced from one sample in a study of cytomegalovirus exposure and HLA in healthy donors. The PCR employed 60 Vbeta primers together with 13 Jbeta primers. TCRdb's table, derived via immunoSEQ multiplex PCR, lists solely in-frame clones and lacks some. The profile covers approximately 110,000 clones, with 69% appearing a single time and roughly 3.2% taken by the ten largest. What was sequenced was PBMCs. The receptor source for this set is a man aged 25-45 years in good health and CMV-seronegative.

This clone has only a few counts. The chain is built from TRBV9 and TRBJ2-1; maybe TRBD2 (6 bases). The CDR3 sequence is 14 residues long. Germline V lookup: CDR1 SGDLS, CDR2 YYNGEE. With 7 bases removed from V and 4 bases from J, the gap between germline ends came to 15 bases. CDR3 in DNA: TGTGCCAGCGCCGGGACTGGGCCATACAATGAGCAGTTCTTC. This translates into CASAGTGPYNEQFF.

V gene TRBV23-1 combines with J gene TRBJ2-3; D may be TRBD2 (5 bases). TRBV23-1 is marked as an open reading frame, function uncertain. V gave up 6 bases and J gave up 1 base, with 11 bases separating them. The CDR3 extends over 14 amino acids. The chain's CDR3 is CASRQRVGTDTQYF. The CDR3 DNA sequence: TGCGCCAGCAGACAGAGGGTGGGCACAGATACGCAGTATTTT.

CDR3 in amino acids: CASRGTTLLYNEQFF. The CDR3 DNA reads TGCGCCAGCAGGGGGACTACCCTACTCTACAATGAGCAGTTCTTC. The V and J genes are TRBV10-1 and TRBJ2-1; 7 bases fit TRBD2. The V gene's germline CDR1 is WNHNN and CDR2 SYGVQD (reference sequence). The CDR3 extends over 15 amino acids. V was pared by 6 bases and J by 3 bases, with 8 bases of the junction left unmatched.

CDR3 amino acids: CASRYRDRGYDEQFF. The CDR3 bases are TGTGCCAGCAGATACCGGGACAGGGGATACGATGAGCAGTTCTTC. V gene TRBV5-4 combines with J gene TRBJ2-1; 10 bases match TRBD1. The CDR3 spans 15 residues. The ends lost 5 bases at V and 8 bases at J; junction bases unmatched: 10. Germline assignment: CDR1 SGHNT and CDR2 YYREEE (reference sequence).

The J gene is TRBJ2-5, the V gene TRBV14; the match to TRBD2 covers 8 bases. The germline V gene has CDR1 SGHDN and CDR2 FVKESK. The V segment lost 8 bases and the J segment 7 bases; nucleotides outside the gene matches: 9. The CDR3 spans 13 residues. CDR3 region: CASAFGGAGTQYF. The CDR3 nucleotides read TGTGCCAGCGCCTTCGGGGGGGCCGGGACCCAGTACTTC.

The chain is built from TRBV7-2 and TRBJ1-1, with 11 positions matching TRBD1. The CDR3 contains 17 residues. Germline loops: CDR1 SGHTA, CDR2 FQGNSA. V shed 0 bases and J 3 bases; nucleotides not matched to a gene: 6. The chain's CDR3 is CASSLADRGRGDTEAFF. The CDR3 DNA reads TGTGCCAGCAGCTTAGCGGACAGGGGGCGAGGGGACACTGAAGCTTTCTTT. The complete variable domain, with remaining parts taken from reference TRBV7-2 and TRBJ1-1, reads GAGVSQSPSNKVTEKGKDVELRCDPISGHTALYWYRQSLGQGLEFLIYFQGNSAPDKSGLPSDRFSAERTGGSVSTLTIQRTQQEDSAVYLCASSLADRGRGDTEAFFGQGTRLTVV.

V and J are TRBV5-6 and TRBJ1-1; maybe TRBD1 (5 bases). Germline V lookup: CDR1 SGHDT, CDR2 YYEEEE. V dropped 0 bases and J dropped 10 bases, with 13 bases sitting between them. The CDR3 runs to 13 residues. This CDR3 reads CASSLAAYGGAFF. CDR3 nucleotides: TGTGCCAGCAGCTTGGCGGCCTACGGGGGAGCTTTCTTT.

This clone showed up just a few times. V gene TRBV18 combines with J gene TRBJ2-7; 9 bases map to TRBD1. This CDR3 is 15 amino acids long. The V segment lost 3 bases and the J segment 5 bases; nucleotides outside the gene matches: 8. From germline, CDR1 is KGHSH and CDR2 LQKENI. For the CDR3, the DNA is TGTGCCAGCTCACCCTTGCCGGGACAGGGAAACGAGCAGTACTTC. It encodes CASSPLPGQGNEQYF.

The chain recombines TRBV11-3 with TRBJ2-1, with 9 bases matching TRBD1. The germline V gene has CDR1 SGHNT and CDR2 YENEEA. The CDR3 extends over 15 amino acids. The junction had 9 bases not matched to a gene; V was cut back by 5 bases and J by 7 bases. CDR3 sequence: CASSTRDRVGNEQFF. The CDR3 DNA is TGTGCCAGCAGCACCCGGGACAGGGTAGGGAATGAGCAGTTCTTC.

CDR3 residues: CASGLTSGRRVEQYF. In nucleotides, the CDR3 is TGTGCCAGCGGATTGACTAGCGGGAGGAGGGTCGAGCAGTACTTC. This chain connects TRBV7-2 to TRBJ2-7; 13 bases fit TRBD2. Germline V gene lookup returns CDR1 SGHTA and CDR2 FQGNSA. The CDR3 is 15 amino acids. V dropped 8 bases and J dropped 6; count of bases not matched to a gene: 10.